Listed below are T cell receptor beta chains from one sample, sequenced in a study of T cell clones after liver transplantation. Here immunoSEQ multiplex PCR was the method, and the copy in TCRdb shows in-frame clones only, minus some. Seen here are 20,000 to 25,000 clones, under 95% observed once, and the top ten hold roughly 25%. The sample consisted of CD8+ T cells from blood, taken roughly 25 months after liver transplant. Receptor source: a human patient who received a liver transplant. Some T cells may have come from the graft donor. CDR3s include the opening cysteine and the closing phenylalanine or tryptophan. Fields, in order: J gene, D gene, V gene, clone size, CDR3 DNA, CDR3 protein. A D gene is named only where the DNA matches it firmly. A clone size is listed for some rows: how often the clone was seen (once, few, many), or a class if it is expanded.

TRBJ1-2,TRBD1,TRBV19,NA,TGTGCCAGGACCACCGGGACAGGGGATGGCTACACCTTC,CARTTGTGDGYTF
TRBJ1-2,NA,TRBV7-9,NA,TGTGCCAGCAGCTCTGGGCAGGGAAGGATTTCTTATGGCTACACCTTC,CASSSGQGRISYGYTF
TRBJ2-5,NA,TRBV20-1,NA,TGCAGTGCGTATACGGAGACCCAGTACTTC,CSAYTETQYF
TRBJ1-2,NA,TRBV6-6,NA,TGTGCCAGCAGTTACCTCGAGGCAGCAGACTATGGCTACACCTTC,CASSYLEAADYGYTF
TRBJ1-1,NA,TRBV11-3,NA,TGTGCCAGCAGCTCTGGGGAGGGGGACACTGAAGCTTTCTTT,CASSSGEGDTEAFF
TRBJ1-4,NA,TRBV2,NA,TGTGCCAGCAGTGAGAGAGACAGCTTTGCTACAACTAATGAAAAACTGTTTTTT,CASSERDSFATTNEKLFF
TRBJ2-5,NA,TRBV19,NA,TGTGCCAGCCAGCATCCGGGGCAAGAGACCCAGTACTTC,CASQHPGQETQYF
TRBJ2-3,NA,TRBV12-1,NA,TGTGCCAGCAGCCGGGGAGGGTCAGATACGCAGTATTTT,CASSRGGSDTQYF
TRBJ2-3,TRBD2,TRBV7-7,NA,TGTGCCAGCAGCTTAGAGGCGGGAGGGACAGATACGCAGTATTTT,CASSLEAGGTDTQYF
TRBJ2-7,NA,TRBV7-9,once,TGTGCCAGCAGCTTAGCAAGCGGGACAGAGCTCTACGAGCAGTACTTC,CASSLASGTELYEQYF
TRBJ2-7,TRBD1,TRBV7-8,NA,TGTGCCAGCAGCACTGGGTGGGACAGGGGCTCCTACGAGCAGTACTTC,CASSTGWDRGSYEQYF
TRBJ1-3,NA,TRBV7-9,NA,TGTGCCAGCAGCGGGGTGAGGGAAGGAAACACCATATATTTT,CASSGVREGNTIYF
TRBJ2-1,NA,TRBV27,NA,TGTGCCAGCAGTTTCCTCCAGGGTCTGGAGCAGTTCTTC,CASSFLQGLEQFF
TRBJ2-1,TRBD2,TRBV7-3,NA,TGTGCCAGCAGCACGACTAGCGGAGCTTACAATGAGCAGTTCTTC,CASSTTSGAYNEQFF
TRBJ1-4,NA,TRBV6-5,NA,TGTGCCAGCAGCGTACAGAGGGCAACTAATGAAAAACTGTTTTTT,CASSVQRATNEKLFF
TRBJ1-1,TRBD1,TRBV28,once,TGTGCCAGCAGTCTTACAGGGGGCGGCATGAACACTGAAGCTTTCTTT,CASSLTGGGMNTEAFF
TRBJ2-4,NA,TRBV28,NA,TGTGCCAGCAGTTTAGAGCTAGCCAAAAACATTCAGTACTTC,CASSLELAKNIQYF
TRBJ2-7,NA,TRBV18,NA,TGTGCCAGCTCACCAGACTACGAGCAGTACTTC,CASSPDYEQYF
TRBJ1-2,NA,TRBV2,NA,TGTGCCAGCAGTGGATTACGGGACTATGGCTACACCTTC,CASSGLRDYGYTF
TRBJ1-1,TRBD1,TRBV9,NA,TGTGCCAGCAGCGCACTCGACAGGGGTCGTGAAGCTTTCTTT,CASSALDRGREAFF
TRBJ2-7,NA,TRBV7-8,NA,TGTGCCAGCAGCGCCAATGGCGAGCAGTACTTC,CASSANGEQYF
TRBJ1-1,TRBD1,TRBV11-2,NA,TGTGCCAGCAGCGGGGGACAGCCCGAAGCTTTCTTT,CASSGGQPEAFF
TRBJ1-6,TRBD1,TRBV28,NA,TGTGCCAGCAGCCGGGACAGGGCAAGGAATTCACCCCTCCACTTT,CASSRDRARNSPLHF
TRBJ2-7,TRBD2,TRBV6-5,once,TGTGCCAGCAGTTACGGAGCGGGGACGTACGAGCAGTACTTC,CASSYGAGTYEQYF
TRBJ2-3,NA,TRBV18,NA,TGTGCCAGCTCCCGCACAGATACGCAGTATTTT,CASSRTDTQYF
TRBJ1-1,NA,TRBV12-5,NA,TGTGCTAGTGGTTTGTTCGGGGGCGCTAAGGACACTGAAGCTTTCTTT,CASGLFGGAKDTEAFF
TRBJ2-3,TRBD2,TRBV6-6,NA,TGTGCCAGCGACGTACTAGCGGGAGGCCCAGATACGCAGTATTTT,CASDVLAGGPDTQYF
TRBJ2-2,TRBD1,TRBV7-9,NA,TGTGCCAGCGGCAGGGGGTCCGGGGAGCTGTTTTTT,CASGRGSGELFF
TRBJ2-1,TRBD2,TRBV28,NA,TGTGCCAGCAACTCCCCGGGGCTAGCGGGCAATGAGCAGTTCTTC,CASNSPGLAGNEQFF
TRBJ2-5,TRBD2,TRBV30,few,TGTGCCTGGAGTGTTCATGGGACTAGCTACATCCAGCAAGAGACCCAGTACTTC,CAWSVHGTSYIQQETQYF
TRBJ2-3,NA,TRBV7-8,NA,TGTGCCAGCAGCGAAGTGGCGGCCCACACAGATACGCAGTATTTT,CASSEVAAHTDTQYF
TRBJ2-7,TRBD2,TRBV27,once,TGTGCCAGCAGAGAAGGGGCGGGAGCCGACTACGAGCAGTACTTC,CASREGAGADYEQYF
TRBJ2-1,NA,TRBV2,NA,TGTGCCAGCAGTGGGCCCAGACTCAATGAGCAGTTCTTC,CASSGPRLNEQFF
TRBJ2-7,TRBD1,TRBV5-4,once,TGTGCCAGCAGCCCGGGTACAGGGGGCAGCTCCTACGAGCAGTACTTC,CASSPGTGGSSYEQYF
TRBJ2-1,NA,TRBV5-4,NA,TGTGCCAGCAGCTTGGGATGGGGCTCCTACAATGAGCAGTTCTTC,CASSLGWGSYNEQFF
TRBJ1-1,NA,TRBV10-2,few,TGCGCCAGCAAGGAGGGGGTGAACACTGAAGCTTTCTTT,CASKEGVNTEAFF
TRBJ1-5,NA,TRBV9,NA,TGTGCCAGCAGCGTAGATGGACAGTCCAATCAGCCCCAGCATTTT,CASSVDGQSNQPQHF
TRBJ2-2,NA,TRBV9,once,TGTGCCAGCAGCCCAGACAGGAAACAGAACACCGGGGAGCTGTTTTTT,CASSPDRKQNTGELFF
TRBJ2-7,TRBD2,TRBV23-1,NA,TGCGCCAGCAGTCACTCCAGCGGGAGGACATACGAGCAGTACTTC,CASSHSSGRTYEQYF
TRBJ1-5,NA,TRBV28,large,TGTGCCAGCAGTTTGGGGGACACGAATCAGCCCCAGCATTTT,CASSLGDTNQPQHF
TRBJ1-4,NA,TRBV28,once,TGTGCCAGCAGTTTATGGGCGGGGGTGGATGAAAAACTGTTTTTT,CASSLWAGVDEKLFF
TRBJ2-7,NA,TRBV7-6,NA,TGTGCCAGCAGCTTAGGAGATGCCTACGAGCAGTACTTC,CASSLGDAYEQYF
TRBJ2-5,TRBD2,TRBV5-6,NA,TGTGCCAGCAGCTTAACTAGCGTCCTCCAAGAGACCCAGTACTTC,CASSLTSVLQETQYF
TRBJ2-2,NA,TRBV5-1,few,TGCGCCAGCAGCTTGGGACAGAACACCGGGGAGCTGTTTTTT,CASSLGQNTGELFF
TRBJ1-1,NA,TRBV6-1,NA,TGTGCCAGCAGTGAGGAGTACGGGACTGAAGCTTTCTTT,CASSEEYGTEAFF
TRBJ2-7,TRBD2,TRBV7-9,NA,TGTGCCAGCACCCTAGGGACTAGCGGGGTCCTCGCGCAGTACTTC,CASTLGTSGVLAQYF
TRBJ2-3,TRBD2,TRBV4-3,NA,TGCGCCAGCAGCCAAGTAGCGGGAGGTTTGGATACGCAGTATTTT,CASSQVAGGLDTQYF
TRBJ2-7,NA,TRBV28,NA,TGTGCCAGCAGTTTCGCCCTGGGTTCCTACGAGCAGTACTTC,CASSFALGSYEQYF
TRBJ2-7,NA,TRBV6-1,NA,TGTGCCAGCAGTGAAGGGGTAACCTACGAGCAGTACTTC,CASSEGVTYEQYF
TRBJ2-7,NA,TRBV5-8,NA,TGTGCCAGCAGCTCAAGGTTCAGGGACGTACGGTACGAGCAGTACTTC,CASSSRFRDVRYEQYF
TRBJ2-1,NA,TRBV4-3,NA,TGCGCCAGCAGCCACGGACCCGAATCCTACAATGAGCAGTTCTTC,CASSHGPESYNEQFF
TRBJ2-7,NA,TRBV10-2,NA,TGCGCCACCGGTTCTTACGAGCAGTACTTC,CATGSYEQYF
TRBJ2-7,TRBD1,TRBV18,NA,TGTGCCAGCTCACCACGGGGCGGGACAGGAAGCTACGAGCAGTACTTC,CASSPRGGTGSYEQYF
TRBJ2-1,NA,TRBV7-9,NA,TGTGCCAGCAGCCGGGGCGGTGTTTCCAATGAGCAGTTCTTC,CASSRGGVSNEQFF
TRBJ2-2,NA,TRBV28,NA,TGTGCCAGCAGTTCCCGGACAGTACACACCGGGGAGCTGTTTTTT,CASSSRTVHTGELFF
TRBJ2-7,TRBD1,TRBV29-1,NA,TGCAGCGTAGAGGACAGGGAAAAAGACGAGCAGTACTTC,CSVEDREKDEQYF
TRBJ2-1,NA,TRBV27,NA,TGTGCCAGCGGGGACTCCGACAATGAGCAGTTCTTC,CASGDSDNEQFF